This T cell receptor beta chain derives from a study of T cell responses to AZD1222 COVID-19 vaccine. Study-level findings and limits: Increased Spike-specific TCR breadth and depth were observed after two AZD1222 doses. Just a handful of people given AZD1222 tested seropositive at baseline.

The CDR3 covers 13 residues. V lost 4 bases to trimming and J lost 4 bases; unmatched junction nucleotides: 2. Germline CDR1 reads SGHRS; CDR2 reads YFSETQ. In the case of this clone: The antigen remains undetermined.

TCRdb's table, derived via immunoSEQ multiplex PCR, lists solely in-frame clones and lacks some. The repertoire includes about 130,000 clones, around 90% of them detected once, and 4.5% to 6.5% sits in the top ten. The genes are TRBV5-1 and TRBJ2-5, with 9 bases fitting TRBD1. Sample: peripheral blood, taken 28 days after the second AZD1222 dose. The receptor's source is an adult who received the AZD1222 COVID-19 vaccine. CDR3 DNA sequence: TGCGCCAGCAGCCGGGGACAGGGAGAGACCCAGTACTTC. Translated, it gives CASSRGQGETQYF.